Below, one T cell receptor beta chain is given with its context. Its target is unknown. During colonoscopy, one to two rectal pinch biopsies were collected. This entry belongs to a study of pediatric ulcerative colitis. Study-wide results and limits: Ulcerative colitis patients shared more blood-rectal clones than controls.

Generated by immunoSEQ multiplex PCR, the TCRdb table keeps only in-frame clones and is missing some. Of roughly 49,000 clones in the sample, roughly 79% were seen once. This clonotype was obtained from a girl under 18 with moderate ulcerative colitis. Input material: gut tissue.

CDR3 bases: TGTGCCAGCAGCCCGGGACAGGTGGGAGATACGCAGTATTTT. Its translation: CASSPGQVGDTQYF. The rearrangement joins TRBV6-5 to TRBJ2-3; TRBD1 matches 8 bases. J gave up 5 bases and V 6 bases, and 7 bases lay outside the gene matches. This CDR3 comprises 14 residues. Germline lookup yields CDR1 MNHEY and CDR2 SVGAGI.